There are a few counts of the clone carrying this T cell receptor (beta chain). Its antigen remains unidentified. The source of the sample is a study of response to subunit inactivated influenza vaccine. MiXCR, run by TCRdb on the RT-PCR reads, gives a single entry per CDR3 protein. The sample carries over 450,000 distinct CDR3 sequences, 13% recorded once. V dropped 5 bases and J dropped 2 bases, with 20 bases sitting between them. This CDR3 has 17 residues. Germline V lookup: CDR1 SGHVS, CDR2 FQNEAQ. Broader study findings: There was a suggestion from the authors that each seasonal influenza vaccination recruits few new T cells.

This specimen consisted of PBMCs from blood, obtained more than 35 days after vaccination. This clonotype was sampled from a man in his fifties or sixties who received an inactivated influenza vaccine. The chain joins TRBV7-8 to TRBJ2-3, with D perhaps TRBD2 (5 bases). This CDR3 reads CASSPAIFGELTDTQYF. CDR3 DNA: TGTGCCAGCAGCCCAGCGATCTTCGGGGAGCTCACAGATACGCAGTATTTT.